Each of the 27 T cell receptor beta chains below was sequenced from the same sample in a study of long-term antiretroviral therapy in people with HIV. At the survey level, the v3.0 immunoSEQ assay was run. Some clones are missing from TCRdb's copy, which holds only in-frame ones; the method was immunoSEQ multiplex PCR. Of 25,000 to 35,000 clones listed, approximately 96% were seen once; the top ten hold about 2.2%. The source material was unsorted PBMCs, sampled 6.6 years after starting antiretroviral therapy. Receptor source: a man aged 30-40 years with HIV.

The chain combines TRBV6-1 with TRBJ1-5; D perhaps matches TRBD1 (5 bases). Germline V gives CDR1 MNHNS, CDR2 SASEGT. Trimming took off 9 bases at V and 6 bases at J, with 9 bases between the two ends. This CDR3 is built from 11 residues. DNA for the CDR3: TGTGCCAGAGGACAAGGTCAGCCCCAGCATTTT. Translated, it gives CARGQGQPQHF.

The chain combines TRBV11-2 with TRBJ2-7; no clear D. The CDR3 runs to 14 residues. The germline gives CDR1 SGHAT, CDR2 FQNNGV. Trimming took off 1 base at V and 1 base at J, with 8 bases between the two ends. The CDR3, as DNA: TGTGCCAGCAGCTTAGCGGGCAGTTCCTACGAGCAGTACTTC. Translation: CASSLAGSSYEQYF.

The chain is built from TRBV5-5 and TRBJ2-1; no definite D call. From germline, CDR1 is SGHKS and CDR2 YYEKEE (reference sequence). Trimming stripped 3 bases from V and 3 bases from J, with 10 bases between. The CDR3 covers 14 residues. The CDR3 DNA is TGTGCCAGCAGCTGGAAGGAGCTCTACAATGAGCAGTTCTTC. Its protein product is CASSWKELYNEQFF.

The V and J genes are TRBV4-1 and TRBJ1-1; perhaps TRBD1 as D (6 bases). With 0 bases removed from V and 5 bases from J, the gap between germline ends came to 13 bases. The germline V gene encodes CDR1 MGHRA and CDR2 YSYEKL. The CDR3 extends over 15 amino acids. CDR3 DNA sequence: TGCGCCAGCAGCCAAGATGCAGGGGAAGAGACTGAAGCTTTCTTT. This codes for CASSQDAGEETEAFF.

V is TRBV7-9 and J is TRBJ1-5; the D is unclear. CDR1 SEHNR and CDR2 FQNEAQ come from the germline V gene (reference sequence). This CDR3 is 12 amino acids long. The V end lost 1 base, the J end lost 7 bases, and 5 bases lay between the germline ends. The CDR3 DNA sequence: TGTGCCAGCAGCTTAGGCACCCAGCCCCAGCATTTT. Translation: CASSLGTQPQHF.

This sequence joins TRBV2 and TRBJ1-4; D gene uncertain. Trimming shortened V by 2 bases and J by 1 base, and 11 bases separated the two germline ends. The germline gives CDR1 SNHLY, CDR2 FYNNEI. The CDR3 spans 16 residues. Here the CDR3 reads CASSESRRGTNEKLFF. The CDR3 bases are TGTGCCAGCAGTGAAAGTAGGCGGGGAACTAATGAAAAACTGTTTTTT.

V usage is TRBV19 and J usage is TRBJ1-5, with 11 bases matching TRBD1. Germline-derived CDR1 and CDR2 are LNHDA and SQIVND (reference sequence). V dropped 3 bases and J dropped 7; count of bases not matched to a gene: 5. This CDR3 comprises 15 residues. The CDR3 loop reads CASSIGTGGMQPQHF. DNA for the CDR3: TGTGCCAGTAGTATTGGGACAGGGGGTATGCAGCCCCAGCATTTT.

CDR3 DNA sequence: TGCAGCGTCAAAGGGGCCACTAGCGGGAGCAAGGTGTATGAGCAGTTCTTC. As protein: CSVKGATSGSKVYEQFF. V usage is TRBV29-1 and J usage is TRBJ2-1; the match to TRBD2 covers 11 bases. Germline assignment: CDR1 SQVTM and CDR2 ANQGSEA. V gave up 6 bases and J gave up 8 bases; unmatched junction bases: 18. The CDR3 totals 17 residues.

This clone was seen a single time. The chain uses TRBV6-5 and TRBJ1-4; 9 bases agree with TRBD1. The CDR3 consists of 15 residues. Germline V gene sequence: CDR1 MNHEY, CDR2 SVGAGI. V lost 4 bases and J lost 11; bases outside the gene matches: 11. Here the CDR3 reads CASSSLDRGGEKLFF. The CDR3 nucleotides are TGTGCCAGCAGTTCCCTGGACAGGGGAGGTGAGAAACTGTTTTTT.

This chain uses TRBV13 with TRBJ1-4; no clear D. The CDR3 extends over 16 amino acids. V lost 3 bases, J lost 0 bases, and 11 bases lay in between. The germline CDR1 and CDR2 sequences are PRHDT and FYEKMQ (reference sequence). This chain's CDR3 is CASSFGRLPTNEKLFF. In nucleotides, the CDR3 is TGTGCCAGCAGCTTTGGACGGCTCCCAACTAATGAAAAACTGTTTTTT. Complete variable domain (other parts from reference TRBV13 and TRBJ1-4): AAGVIQSPRHLIKEKRETATLKCYPIPRHDTVYWYQQGPGQDPQFLISFYEKMQSDKGSIPDRFSAQQFSDYHSELNMSSLELGDSALYFCASSFGRLPTNEKLFFGSGTQLSVL.

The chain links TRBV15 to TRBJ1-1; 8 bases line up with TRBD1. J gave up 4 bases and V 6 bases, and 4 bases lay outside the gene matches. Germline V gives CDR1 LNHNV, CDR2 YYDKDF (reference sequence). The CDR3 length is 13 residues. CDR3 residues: CATRETGVTEAFF. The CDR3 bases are TGTGCCACCAGGGAGACAGGGGTCACTGAAGCTTTCTTT.

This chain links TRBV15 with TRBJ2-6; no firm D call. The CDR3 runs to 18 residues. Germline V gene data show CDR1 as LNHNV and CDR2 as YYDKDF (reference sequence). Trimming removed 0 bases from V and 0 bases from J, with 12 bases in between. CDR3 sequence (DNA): TGTGCCACCAGCAGAGATCGTTGGTTTGACTCTGGGGCCAACGTCCTGACTTTC. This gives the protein CATSRDRWFDSGANVLTF.

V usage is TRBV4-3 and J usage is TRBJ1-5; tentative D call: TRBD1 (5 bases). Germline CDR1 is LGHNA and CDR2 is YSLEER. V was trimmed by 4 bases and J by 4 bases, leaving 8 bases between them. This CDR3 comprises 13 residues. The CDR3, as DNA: TGCGCCAGCAGCCGGGACTTTAATCAGCCCCAGCATTTT. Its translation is CASSRDFNQPQHF.

The CDR3 loop is CASSQDEANTEAFF. The CDR3 coding sequence is TGTGCCAGCAGCCAAGATGAGGCGAACACTGAAGCTTTCTTT. V gene TRBV4-2 combines with J gene TRBJ1-1; D uncertain. Trimming shortened V by 0 bases and J by 1 base, and 6 bases separated the two germline ends. The CDR3 runs 14 residues. Germline assignment: CDR1 LGHNA and CDR2 YNFKEQ.

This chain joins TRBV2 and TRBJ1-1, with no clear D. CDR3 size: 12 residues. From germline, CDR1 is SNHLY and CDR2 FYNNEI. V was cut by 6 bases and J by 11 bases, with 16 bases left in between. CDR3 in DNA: TGTGCCAGCAGCCCCCCGGGCCTACAGGCTTTCTTT. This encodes CASSPPGLQAFF.

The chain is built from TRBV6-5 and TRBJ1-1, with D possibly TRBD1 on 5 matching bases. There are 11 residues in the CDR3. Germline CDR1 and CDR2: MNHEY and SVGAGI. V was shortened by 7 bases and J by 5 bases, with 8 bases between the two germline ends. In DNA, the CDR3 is TGTGCCAGCACCCGGGGGACTGAAGCTTTCTTT. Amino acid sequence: CASTRGTEAFF.

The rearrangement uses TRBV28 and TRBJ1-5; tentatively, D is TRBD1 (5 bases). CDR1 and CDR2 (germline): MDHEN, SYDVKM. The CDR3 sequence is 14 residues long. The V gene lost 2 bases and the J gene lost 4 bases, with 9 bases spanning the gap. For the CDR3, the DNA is TGTGCCAGCAGTTTAGGGGGGGAAAATCAGCCCCAGCATTTT. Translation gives CASSLGGENQPQHF.

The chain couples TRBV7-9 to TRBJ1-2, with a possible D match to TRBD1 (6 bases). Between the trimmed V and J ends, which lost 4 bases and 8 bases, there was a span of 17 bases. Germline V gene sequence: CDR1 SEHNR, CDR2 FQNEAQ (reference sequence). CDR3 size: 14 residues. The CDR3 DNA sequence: TGTGCCAGCAGCTCCCCGGGACAAGTAATCGGCTACACCTTC. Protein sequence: CASSSPGQVIGYTF.

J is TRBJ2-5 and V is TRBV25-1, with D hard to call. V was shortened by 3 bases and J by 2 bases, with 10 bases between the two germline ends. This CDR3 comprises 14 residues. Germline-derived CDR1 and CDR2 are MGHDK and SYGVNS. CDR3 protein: CASSDPTPQETQYF. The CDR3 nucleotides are TGTGCCAGCAGTGATCCGACCCCACAAGAGACCCAGTACTTC.

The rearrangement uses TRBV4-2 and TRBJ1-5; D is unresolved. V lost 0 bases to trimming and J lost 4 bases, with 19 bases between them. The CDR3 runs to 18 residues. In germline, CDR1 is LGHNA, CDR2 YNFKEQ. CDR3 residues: CASSQDTGGVAGNQPQHF. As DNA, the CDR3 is TGTGCCAGCAGCCAAGATACTGGCGGAGTAGCGGGGAATCAGCCCCAGCATTTT.

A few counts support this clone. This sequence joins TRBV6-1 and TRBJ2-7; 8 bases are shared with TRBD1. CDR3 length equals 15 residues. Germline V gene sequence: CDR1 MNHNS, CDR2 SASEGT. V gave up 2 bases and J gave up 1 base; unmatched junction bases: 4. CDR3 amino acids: CASSERWTGSYEQYF. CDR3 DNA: TGTGCCAGCAGTGAAAGGTGGACAGGGTCCTACGAGCAGTACTTC.

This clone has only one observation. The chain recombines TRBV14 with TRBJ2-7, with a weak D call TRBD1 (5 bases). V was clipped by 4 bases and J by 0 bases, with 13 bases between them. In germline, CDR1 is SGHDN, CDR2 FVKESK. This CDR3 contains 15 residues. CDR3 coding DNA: TGTGCCAGCAGCCTCATAGGGGTCAGCTCCTACGAGCAGTACTTC. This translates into CASSLIGVSSYEQYF.

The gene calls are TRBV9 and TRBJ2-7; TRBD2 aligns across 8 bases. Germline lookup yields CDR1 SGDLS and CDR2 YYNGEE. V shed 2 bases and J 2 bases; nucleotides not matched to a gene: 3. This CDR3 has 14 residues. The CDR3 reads CASSVGGGTYEQYF. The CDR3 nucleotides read TGTGCCAGCAGCGTCGGGGGGGGTACCTACGAGCAGTACTTC.

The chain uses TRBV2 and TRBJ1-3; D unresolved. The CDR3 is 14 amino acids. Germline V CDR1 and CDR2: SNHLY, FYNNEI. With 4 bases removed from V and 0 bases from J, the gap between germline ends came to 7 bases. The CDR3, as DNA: TGTGCCAGCAGTGGGACTGCCTCTGGAAACACCATATATTTT. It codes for CASSGTASGNTIYF.

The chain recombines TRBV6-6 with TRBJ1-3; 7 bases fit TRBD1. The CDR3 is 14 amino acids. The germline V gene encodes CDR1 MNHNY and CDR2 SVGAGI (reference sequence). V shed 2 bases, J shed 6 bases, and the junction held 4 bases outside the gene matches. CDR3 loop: CASSYPGTANTIYF. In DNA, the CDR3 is TGTGCCAGCAGTTACCCCGGGACAGCAAACACCATATATTTT.

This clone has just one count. For the CDR3, the DNA is TGCGCCAGCAGCCAAGATCCCCTAGCGGGGGGGCTGAGCAAAAACATTCAGTACTTC. As protein: CASSQDPLAGGLSKNIQYF. The J gene is TRBJ2-4, the V gene TRBV4-3; 12 positions agree with TRBD2. Trimming removed 0 bases from V and 3 bases from J; junction bases left unmatched: 9. In germline, CDR1 is LGHNA, CDR2 YSLEER. The CDR3 totals 19 residues.

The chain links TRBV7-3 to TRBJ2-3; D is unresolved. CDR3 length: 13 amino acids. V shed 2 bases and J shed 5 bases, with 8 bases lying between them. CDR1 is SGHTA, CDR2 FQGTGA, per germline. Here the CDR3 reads CASSLGVLDTQYF. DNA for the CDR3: TGTGCCAGCAGCTTAGGGGTACTAGATACGCAGTATTTT.